This T cell receptor (beta chain) was sequenced for a study of post-analysis software for immune sequencing data. cDNA libraries of TCR beta carried unique molecular identifiers. TCRdb processed the PCR reads anew with MiXCR; each CDR3 protein has one entry. The data contain about 770,000 distinct CDR3 sequences, just over 45% of them singletons. The TCR was taken from a girl aged 5-17 years with multiple sclerosis. Sequences were obtained from blood.

The CDR3 loop reads CSVEDSRGAGEKLFF. CDR3 sequence (DNA): TGCAGCGTTGAAGATTCCAGGGGCGCGGGTGAAAAACTGTTTTTT. This chain links TRBV29-1 with TRBJ1-4; perhaps TRBD1 as D (6 bases). CDR1 SQVTM and CDR2 ANQGSEA come from the germline V gene. V was cut by 0 bases and J by 7 bases, with 15 bases left in between. This CDR3 is 15 amino acids long.